This TCR beta chain is drawn from a study of blood T cell repertoires in COVID-19. Study as a whole: Both acute and convalescent COVID-19 samples were obtained from the United States, Italy and Spain. T cells, B-cell-depleted T cells, or PBMCs provided the cDNA or gDNA that served as material.

Trimming shortened V by 0 bases and J by 0 bases, and 10 bases separated the two germline ends. Germline V CDR1 and CDR2: LGHNA, YSLEER. The CDR3 is 16 residues long. Per the authors' pipeline: Reference gene primers were amplified, and this amplification served to estimate nucleated cell counts. Assay used: immunoSEQ multiplex PCR; TCRdb lists only in-frame clones, some missing. V and J calls plus clone size are reproduced from that table; the DNA served to infer D and trimming. The table shows roughly 380,000 clones, with 89% occurring only once. This clone was recorded only once. Those enrolled in Seattle joined during active infection and were followed longitudinally afterward.

The receptor's source is a woman between 40 and 55 years old with COVID-19, enrolled during active disease. The chain recombines TRBV4-3 with TRBJ2-3; D possibly corresponds to TRBD1 (6 bases). Sequenced input: peripheral blood. For the CDR3, the DNA is TGCGCCAGCAGCCAAGAGCAGGGGTGGAGCACAGATACGCAGTATTTT. Protein product: CASSQEQGWSTDTQYF.